This TCR beta chain comes out of a study of control samples from healthy donors and cancer patients. The assay was immunoSEQ multiplex PCR, and TCRdb's table has in-frame clones only and misses some. The sample has 200,000 to 250,000 clones, around 94% seen once. Sequences were obtained from blood. This TCR came from a man aged 50 or older in good health.

CDR3 bases: TGTGCCAGCAGCCATTGGGGACAGGACGGCTACACCTTC. Translating it yields CASSHWGQDGYTF. The chain joins TRBV7-9 to TRBJ1-2; 8 positions agree with TRBD1. V lost 5 bases to trimming and J lost 8 bases; unmatched junction nucleotides: 7. CDR1 SEHNR and CDR2 FQNEAQ come from the germline V gene (reference sequence). The CDR3 totals 13 residues.